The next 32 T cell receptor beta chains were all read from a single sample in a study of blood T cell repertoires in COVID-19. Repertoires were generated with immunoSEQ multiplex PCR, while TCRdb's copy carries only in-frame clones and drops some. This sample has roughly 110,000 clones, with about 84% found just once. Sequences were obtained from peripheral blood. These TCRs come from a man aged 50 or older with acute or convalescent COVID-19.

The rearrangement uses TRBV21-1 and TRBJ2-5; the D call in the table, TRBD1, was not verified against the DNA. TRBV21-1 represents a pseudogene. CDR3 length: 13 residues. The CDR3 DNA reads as TGTGCCAGCACCCCGGGACAGAAAGAGACCCAGTACTTC. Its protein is CASTPGQKETQYF.

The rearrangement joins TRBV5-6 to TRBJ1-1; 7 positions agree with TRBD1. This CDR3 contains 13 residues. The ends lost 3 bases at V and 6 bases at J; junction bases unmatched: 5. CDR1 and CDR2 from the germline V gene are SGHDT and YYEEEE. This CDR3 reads CASSSQGGAEAFF. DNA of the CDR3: TGTGCCAGCAGCTCACAAGGGGGCGCTGAAGCTTTCTTT.

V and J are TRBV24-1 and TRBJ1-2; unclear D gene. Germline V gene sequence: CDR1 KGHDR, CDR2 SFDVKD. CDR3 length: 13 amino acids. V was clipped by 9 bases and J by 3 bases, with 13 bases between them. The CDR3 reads CATSRWRDYGYTF. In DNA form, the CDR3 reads TGTGCCACCTCCAGGTGGAGGGACTATGGCTACACCTTC.

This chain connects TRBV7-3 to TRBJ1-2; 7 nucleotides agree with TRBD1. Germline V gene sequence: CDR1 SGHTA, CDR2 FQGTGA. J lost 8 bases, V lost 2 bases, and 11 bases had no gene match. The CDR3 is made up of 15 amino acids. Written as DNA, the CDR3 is TGTGCCAGCAGCTTAGTCCCGGGACAGTGGGAAGGCTACACCTTC. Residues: CASSLVPGQWEGYTF. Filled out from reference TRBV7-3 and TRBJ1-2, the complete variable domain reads GAGVSQTPSNKVTEKGKYVELRCDPISGHTALYWYRQSLGQGPEFLIYFQGTGAADDSGLPNDRFFAVRPEGSVSTLKIQRTERGDSAVYLCASSLVPGQWEGYTFGSGTRLTVV.

In nucleotides, the CDR3 is TGCGCCAGCAGTACGGGACAGTCGTATGGCTACACCTTC. Protein: CASSTGQSYGYTF. The chain couples TRBV10-2 to TRBJ1-2, with TRBD1 matching 7 bases. V gave up 5 bases and J gave up 5 bases; unmatched junction bases: 5. The germline V gene has CDR1 WSHSY and CDR2 SAAADI. The CDR3 is made up of 13 amino acids.

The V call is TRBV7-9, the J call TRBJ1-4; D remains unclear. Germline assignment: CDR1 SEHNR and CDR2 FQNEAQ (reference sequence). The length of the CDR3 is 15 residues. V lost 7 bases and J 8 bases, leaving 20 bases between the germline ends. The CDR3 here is CASTTTGGLGEKLFF. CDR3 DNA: TGTGCCAGCACCACGACGGGCGGGCTGGGGGAAAAACTGTTTTTT.

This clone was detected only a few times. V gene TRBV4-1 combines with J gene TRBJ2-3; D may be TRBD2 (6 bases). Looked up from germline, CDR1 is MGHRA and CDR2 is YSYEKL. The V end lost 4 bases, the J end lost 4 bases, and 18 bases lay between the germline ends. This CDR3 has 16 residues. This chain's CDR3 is CASSPLWGVVADTQYF. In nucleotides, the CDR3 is TGCGCCAGCAGCCCGCTTTGGGGGGTGGTGGCAGATACGCAGTATTTT.

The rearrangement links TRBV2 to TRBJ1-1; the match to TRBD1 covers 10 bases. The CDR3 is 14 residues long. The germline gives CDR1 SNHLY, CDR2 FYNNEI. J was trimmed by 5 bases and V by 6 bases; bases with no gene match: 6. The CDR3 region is CASRGTGVSTEAFF. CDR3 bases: TGTGCCAGCAGGGGGACAGGGGTATCGACTGAAGCTTTCTTT.

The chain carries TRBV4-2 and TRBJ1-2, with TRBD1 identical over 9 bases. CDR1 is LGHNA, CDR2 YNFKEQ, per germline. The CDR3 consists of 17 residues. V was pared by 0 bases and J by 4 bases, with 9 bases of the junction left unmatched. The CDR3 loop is CASSQDQRTGEVYGYTF. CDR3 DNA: TGTGCCAGCAGCCAAGATCAAAGGACAGGGGAAGTCTATGGCTACACCTTC.

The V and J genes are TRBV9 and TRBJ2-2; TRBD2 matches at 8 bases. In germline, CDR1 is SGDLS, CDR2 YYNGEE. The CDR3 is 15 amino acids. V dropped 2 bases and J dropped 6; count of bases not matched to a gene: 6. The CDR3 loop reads CASSVWTSPPGELFF. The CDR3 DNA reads TGTGCCAGCAGCGTTTGGACTAGCCCCCCCGGGGAGCTGTTTTTT. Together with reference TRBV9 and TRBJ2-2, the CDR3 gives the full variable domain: DSGVTQTPKHLITATGQRVTLRCSPRSGDLSVYWYQQSLDQGLQFLIQYYNGEERAKGNILERFSAQQFPDLHSELNLSSLELGDSALYFCASSVWTSPPGELFFGEGSRLTVL.

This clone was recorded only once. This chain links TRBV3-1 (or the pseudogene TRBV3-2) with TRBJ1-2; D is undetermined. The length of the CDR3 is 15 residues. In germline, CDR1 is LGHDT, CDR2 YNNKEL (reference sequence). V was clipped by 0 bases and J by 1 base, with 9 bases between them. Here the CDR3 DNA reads TGTGCCAGCAGCCAAGAGTCGTCAGTTAACTATGGCTACACCTTC. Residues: CASSQESSVNYGYTF.

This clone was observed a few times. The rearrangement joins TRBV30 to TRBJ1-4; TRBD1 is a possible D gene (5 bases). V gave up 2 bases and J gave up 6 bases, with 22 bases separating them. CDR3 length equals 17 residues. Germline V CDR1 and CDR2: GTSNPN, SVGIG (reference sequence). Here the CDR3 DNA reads TGTGCCTGGAGTCGGACCGCCACACTTCGGGGGGATGAAAAACTGTTTTTT. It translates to CAWSRTATLRGDEKLFF. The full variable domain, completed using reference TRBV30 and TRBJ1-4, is SQTIHQWPATLVQPVGSPLSLECTVEGTSNPNLYWYRQAAGRGLQLLFYSVGIGQISSEVPQNLSASRPQDRQFILSSKKLLLSDSGFYLCAWSRTATLRGDEKLFFGSGTQLSVL.

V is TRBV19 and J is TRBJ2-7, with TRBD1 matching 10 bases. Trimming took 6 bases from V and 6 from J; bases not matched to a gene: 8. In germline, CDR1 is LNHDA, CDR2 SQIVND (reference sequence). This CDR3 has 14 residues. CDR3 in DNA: TGTGCCAGTAGCTCCGGGACAGGGGTGCCCGAGCAGTACTTC. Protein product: CASSSGTGVPEQYF.

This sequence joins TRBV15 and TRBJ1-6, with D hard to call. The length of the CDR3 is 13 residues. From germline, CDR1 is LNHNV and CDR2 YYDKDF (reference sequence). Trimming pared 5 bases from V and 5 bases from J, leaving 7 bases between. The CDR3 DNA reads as TGTGCCACCAGCTACAGAAATAATTCACCCCTCCACTTT. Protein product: CATSYRNNSPLHF.

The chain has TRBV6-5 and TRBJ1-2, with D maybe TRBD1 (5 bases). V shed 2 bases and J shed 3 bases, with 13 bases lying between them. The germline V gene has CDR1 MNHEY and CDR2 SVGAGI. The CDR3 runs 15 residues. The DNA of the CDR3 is TGTGCCAGCAGTTACGGGTCCAGGGTGGACTATGGCTACACCTTC. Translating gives CASSYGSRVDYGYTF.

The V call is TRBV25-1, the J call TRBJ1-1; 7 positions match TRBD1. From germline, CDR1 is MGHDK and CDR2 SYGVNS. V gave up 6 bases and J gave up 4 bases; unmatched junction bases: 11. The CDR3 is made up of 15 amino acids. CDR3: CASRSTGRIATEAFF. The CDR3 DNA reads TGTGCCAGCAGATCGACAGGGAGGATCGCCACTGAAGCTTTCTTT.

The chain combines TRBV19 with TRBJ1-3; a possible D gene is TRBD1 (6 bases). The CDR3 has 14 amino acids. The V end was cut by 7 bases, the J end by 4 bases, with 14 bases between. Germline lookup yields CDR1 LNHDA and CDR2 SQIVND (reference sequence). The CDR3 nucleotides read TGTGCCAGTACCACAGGGTTGTGGGGAAACACCATATATTTT. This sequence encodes CASTTGLWGNTIYF.

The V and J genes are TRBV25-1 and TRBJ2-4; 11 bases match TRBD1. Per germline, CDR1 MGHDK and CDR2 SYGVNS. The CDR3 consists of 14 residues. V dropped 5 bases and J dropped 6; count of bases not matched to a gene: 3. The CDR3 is CASSPGQGVNIQYF. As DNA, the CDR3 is TGTGCCAGCAGTCCGGGACAGGGGGTAAACATTCAGTACTTC.

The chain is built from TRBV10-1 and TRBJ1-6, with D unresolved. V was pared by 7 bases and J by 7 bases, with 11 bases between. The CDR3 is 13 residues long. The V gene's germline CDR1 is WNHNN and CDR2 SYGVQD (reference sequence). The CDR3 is CASNEERNSPLHF. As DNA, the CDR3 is TGCGCCAGCAACGAGGAAAGGAATTCACCCCTCCACTTT.

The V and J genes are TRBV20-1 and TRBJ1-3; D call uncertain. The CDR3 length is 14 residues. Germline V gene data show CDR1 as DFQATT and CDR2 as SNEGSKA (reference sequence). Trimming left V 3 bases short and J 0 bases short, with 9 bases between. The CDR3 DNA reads TGCAGTGCTAGTTCCAGGATCTCTGGAAACACCATATATTTT. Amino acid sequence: CSASSRISGNTIYF.

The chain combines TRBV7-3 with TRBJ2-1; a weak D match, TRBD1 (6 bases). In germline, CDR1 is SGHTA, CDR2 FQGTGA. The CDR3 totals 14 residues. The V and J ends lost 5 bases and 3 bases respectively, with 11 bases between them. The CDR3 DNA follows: TGTGCCAGCAGCCTGGACAGAGACTACAATGAGCAGTTCTTC. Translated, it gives CASSLDRDYNEQFF.

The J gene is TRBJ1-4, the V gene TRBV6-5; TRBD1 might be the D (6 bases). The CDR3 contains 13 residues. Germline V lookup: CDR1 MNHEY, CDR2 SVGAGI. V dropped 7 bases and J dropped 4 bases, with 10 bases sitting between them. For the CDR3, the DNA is TGTGCCAGCAAACAGGGATTTAATGAAAAACTGTTTTTT. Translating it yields CASKQGFNEKLFF.

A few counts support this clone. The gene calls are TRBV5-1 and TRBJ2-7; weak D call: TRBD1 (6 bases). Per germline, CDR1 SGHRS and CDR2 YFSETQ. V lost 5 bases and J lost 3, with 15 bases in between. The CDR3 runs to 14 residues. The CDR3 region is CASRRGTGSYEQYF. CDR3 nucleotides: TGCGCCAGCAGACGTGGTACAGGGAGCTACGAGCAGTACTTC.

Here the CDR3 reads CASSLEGRGDWDIQYF. Written as DNA, the CDR3 is TGCGCCAGCAGCTTGGAAGGCAGGGGCGACTGGGACATTCAGTACTTC. V is TRBV5-1 and J is TRBJ2-4; weak D call: TRBD1 (6 bases). The CDR3 covers 16 residues. Trimming pared 0 bases from V and 8 bases from J, leaving 18 bases between. Per germline, CDR1 SGHRS and CDR2 YFSETQ.

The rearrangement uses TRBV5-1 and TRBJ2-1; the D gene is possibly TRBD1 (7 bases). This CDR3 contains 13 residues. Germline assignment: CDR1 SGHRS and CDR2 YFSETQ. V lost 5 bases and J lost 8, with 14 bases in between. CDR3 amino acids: CASSNDRDYEQFF. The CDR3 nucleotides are TGCGCCAGCAGTAACGACAGGGACTATGAGCAGTTCTTC.

The CDR3 spells CAISDSVGGAGANVLTF. CDR3 DNA sequence: TGTGCCATCAGTGATTCGGTCGGGGGGGCTGGGGCCAACGTCCTGACTTTC. The genes are TRBV10-3 and TRBJ2-6; 8 bases are shared with TRBD2. CDR3 length: 17 residues. The ends lost 3 bases at V and 2 bases at J; junction bases unmatched: 6. Germline lookup yields CDR1 ENHRY and CDR2 SYGVKD.

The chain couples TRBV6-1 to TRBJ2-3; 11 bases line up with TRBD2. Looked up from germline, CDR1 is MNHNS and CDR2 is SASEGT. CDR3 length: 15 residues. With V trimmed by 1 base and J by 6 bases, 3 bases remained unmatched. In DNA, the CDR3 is TGTGCCAGCAGTGAAGGTAGCGGGGGGGCCGATACGCAGTATTTT. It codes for CASSEGSGGADTQYF.

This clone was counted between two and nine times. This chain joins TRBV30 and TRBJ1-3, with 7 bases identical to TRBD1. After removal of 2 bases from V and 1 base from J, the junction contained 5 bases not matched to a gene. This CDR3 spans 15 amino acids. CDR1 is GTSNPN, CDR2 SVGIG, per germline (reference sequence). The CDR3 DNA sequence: TGTGCCTGGAGTCTGGACAGGATATCTGGAAACACCATATATTTT. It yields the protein CAWSLDRISGNTIYF.

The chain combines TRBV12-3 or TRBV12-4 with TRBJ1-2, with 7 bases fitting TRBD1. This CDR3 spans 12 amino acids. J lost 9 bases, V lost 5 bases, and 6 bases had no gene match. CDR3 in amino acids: CASSIMTGSYTF. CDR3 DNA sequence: TGTGCCAGCAGTATAATGACAGGGAGCTACACCTTC.

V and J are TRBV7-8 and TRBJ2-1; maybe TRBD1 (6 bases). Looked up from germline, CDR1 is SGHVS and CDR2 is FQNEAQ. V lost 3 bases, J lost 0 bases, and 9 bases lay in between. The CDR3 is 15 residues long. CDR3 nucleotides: TGTGCCAGCAGCTTCCGACAGGACTCCTACAATGAGCAGTTCTTC. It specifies CASSFRQDSYNEQFF.

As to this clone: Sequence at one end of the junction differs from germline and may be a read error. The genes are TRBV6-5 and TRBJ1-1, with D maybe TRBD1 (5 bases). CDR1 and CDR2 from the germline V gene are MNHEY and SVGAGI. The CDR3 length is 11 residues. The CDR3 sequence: CASSSGLQFDF. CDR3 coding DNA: TGTGCCAGCAGTTCGGGACTCCAGTTTGACTTT.

The CDR3 DNA reads as TGTGCCAGCAGCTTGGCCGGGGGGGCTGGAAACACCATATATTTT. Amino acids: CASSLAGGAGNTIYF. This chain connects TRBV5-8 to TRBJ1-3; a possible D gene is TRBD1 (5 bases). This CDR3 is 15 amino acids long. Germline V CDR1 and CDR2: SGHTS, YDEGEE. V gave up 0 bases and J gave up 2 bases, with 9 bases separating them.